The clone carrying this T cell receptor (beta chain) has just one count. Its target is not known. The data were produced by immunoSEQ multiplex PCR, yet TCRdb's version contains in-frame clones alone and is incomplete. The sample carries 100,000 to 150,000 clones, approximately 92% recorded once. This entry belongs to a study of cytomegalovirus exposure and HLA in healthy donors. Study context: A later analysis reported the same platform for the roughly 120 validation repertoires and the approximately 720 first-cohort repertoires.

The CDR3 contains 16 residues. Looked up from germline, CDR1 is SNHLY and CDR2 is FYNNEI. Losses at the gene ends were 4 bases for V and 2 bases for J; bases not matched to a gene: 6. General study results and limits: Cytomegalovirus association was listed for around 180 TCR beta chains.

This TCR was recovered from a woman aged 18 to 35 in good health and CMV-seronegative. The genes are TRBV2 and TRBJ2-3; 10 bases map to TRBD2. The sample taken for sequencing was PBMCs. CDR3 coding DNA: TGTGCCAGCAGTGGGGGTAGCGGGAGGCCCACAGATACGCAGTATTTT. Protein: CASSGGSGRPTDTQYF.